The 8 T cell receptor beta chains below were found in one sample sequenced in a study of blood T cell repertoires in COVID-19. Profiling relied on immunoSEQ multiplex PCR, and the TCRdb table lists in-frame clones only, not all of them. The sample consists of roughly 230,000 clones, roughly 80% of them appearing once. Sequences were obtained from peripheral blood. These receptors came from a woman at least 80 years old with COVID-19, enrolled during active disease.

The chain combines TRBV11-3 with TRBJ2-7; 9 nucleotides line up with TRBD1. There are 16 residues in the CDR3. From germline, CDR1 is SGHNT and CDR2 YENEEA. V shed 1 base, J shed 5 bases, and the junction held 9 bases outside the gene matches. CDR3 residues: CASSLGPRDRVHEQYF. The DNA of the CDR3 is TGTGCCAGCAGCTTAGGACCCCGGGACAGGGTCCACGAGCAGTACTTC.

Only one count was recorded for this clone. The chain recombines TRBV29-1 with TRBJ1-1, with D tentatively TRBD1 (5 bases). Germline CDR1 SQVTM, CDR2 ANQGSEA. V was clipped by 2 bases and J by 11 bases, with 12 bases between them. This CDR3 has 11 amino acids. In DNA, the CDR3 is TGCAGCGTTGAAACCACTTCAGGGGCTTTCTTT. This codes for CSVETTSGAFF.

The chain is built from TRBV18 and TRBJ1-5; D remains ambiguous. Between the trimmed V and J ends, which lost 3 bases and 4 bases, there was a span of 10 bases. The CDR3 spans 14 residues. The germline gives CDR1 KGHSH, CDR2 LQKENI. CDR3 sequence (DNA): TGTGCCAGCTCACCGGAGGGAATGAATCAGCCCCAGCATTTT. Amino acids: CASSPEGMNQPQHF.

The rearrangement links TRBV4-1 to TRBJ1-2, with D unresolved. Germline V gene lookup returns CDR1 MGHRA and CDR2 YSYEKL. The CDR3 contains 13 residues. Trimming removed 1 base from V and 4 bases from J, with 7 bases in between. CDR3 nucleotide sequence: TGCGCCAGCAGCCAAGTAGGGAGCTATGGCTACACCTTC. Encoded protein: CASSQVGSYGYTF.

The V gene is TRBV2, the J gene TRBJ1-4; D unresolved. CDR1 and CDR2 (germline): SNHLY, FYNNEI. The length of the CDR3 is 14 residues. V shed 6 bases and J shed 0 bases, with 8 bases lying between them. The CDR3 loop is CASRVLATNEKLFF. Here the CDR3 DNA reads TGTGCCAGCAGGGTATTAGCAACTAATGAAAAACTGTTTTTT.

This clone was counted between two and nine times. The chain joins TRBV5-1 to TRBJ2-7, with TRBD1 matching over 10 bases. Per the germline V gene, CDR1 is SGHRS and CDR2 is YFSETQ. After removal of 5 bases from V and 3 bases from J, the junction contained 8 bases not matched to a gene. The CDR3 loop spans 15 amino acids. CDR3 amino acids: CASSKATGGVYEQYV. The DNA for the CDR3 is TGCGCCAGCAGTAAGGCGACAGGGGGCGTCTACGAGCAGTACGTC.

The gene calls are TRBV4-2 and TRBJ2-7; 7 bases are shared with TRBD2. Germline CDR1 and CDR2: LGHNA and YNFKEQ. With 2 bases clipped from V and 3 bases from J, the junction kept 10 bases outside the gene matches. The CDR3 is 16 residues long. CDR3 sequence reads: CASSQMGLSPRYEQYF. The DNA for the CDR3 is TGTGCCAGCAGCCAAATGGGACTATCTCCTCGCTACGAGCAGTACTTC.

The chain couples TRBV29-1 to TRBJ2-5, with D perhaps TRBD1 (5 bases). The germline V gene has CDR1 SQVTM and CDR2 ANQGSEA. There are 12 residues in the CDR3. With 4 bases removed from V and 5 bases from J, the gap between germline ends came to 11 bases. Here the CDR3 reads CSVVPAGETQYF. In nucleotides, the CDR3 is TGCAGCGTTGTCCCGGCAGGGGAGACCCAGTACTTC.